This TCR beta chain originates from a study of cytomegalovirus exposure and HLA in healthy donors. In the PCR, 60 Vbeta and 13 Jbeta primers were used. TCRdb keeps only in-frame clones here, not all; method: immunoSEQ multiplex PCR. The sample yields fewer than 250,000 clones, around four fifths seen once. As to this clone: What it binds is not known.

Study-wide points: Later genetic work tied a missense DCLRE1C variant to beta-chain V and J trimming.

Trimming left V 2 bases short and J 0 bases short, with 18 bases between. The germline CDR1 and CDR2 sequences are SGHDT and YYEEEE. The CDR3 extends over 18 amino acids. The gene calls are TRBV5-6 and TRBJ2-1; D is uncertain. Sequenced material: PBMCs. This TCR was sampled from a boy younger than 10 in good health and CMV-seronegative. CDR3 sequence: CASSLRSRGASSYNEQFF. Written as DNA, the CDR3 is TGTGCCAGCAGCTTAAGGTCGCGCGGAGCCAGCTCCTACAATGAGCAGTTCTTC.